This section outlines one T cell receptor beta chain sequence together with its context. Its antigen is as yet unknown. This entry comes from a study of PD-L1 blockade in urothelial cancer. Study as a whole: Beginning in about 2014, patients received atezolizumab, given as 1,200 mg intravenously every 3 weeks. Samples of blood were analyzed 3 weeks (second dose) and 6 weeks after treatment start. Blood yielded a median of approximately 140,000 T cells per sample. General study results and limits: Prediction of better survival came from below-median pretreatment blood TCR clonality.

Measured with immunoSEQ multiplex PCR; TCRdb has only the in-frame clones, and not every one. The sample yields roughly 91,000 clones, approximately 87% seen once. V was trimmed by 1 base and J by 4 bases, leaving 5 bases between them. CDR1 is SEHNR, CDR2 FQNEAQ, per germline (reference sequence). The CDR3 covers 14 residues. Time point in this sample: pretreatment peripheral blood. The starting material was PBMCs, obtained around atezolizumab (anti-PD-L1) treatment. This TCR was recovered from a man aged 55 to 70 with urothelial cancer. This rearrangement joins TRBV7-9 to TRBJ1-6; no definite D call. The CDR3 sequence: CASSLEQYNSPLHF. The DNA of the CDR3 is TGTGCCAGCAGCTTAGAACAATATAATTCACCCCTCCACTTT.